The source of this T cell receptor beta chain is a study of CD8+CD57+ T cells in acquired aplastic anemia. On the study more broadly: Sorted CD4+ and CD8+ cell DNA averaged about 3 ug.

Profiles of TCR beta VDJ and CDR3 were generated from a genomic DNA template. TCRdb independently ran MiXCR on the reads; one entry per CDR3 protein. This table holds a few hundred thousand distinct CDR3 sequences, roughly 45% found once. The CDR3 extends over 16 amino acids. Germline assignment: CDR1 MNHEY and CDR2 SVGAGI. V lost 5 bases and J 0 bases, leaving 14 bases between the germline ends. Patients selected for sequencing had displayed CD8+CD57+ cell expansion by flow cytometry. This clonotype was counted ten times or more. The specimen was sorted CD4+, CD8+, or CD8+CD57+ T cells (not recorded which) from PBMCs. The V call is TRBV6-5, the J call TRBJ2-1, with D possibly TRBD2 on 6 matching bases. This TCR was sampled from a human donor with aplastic anemia. CDR3 residues: CASSRARGSSYNEQFF. In nucleotides, the CDR3 is TGTGCCAGCAGTCGTGCCCGGGGGAGCTCCTACAATGAGCAGTTCTTC.